This TCR beta chain came from a study of blood T cells in healthy people across ages. This clonotype came up a few times. The CDR3 contains 16 residues. The germline V and J ends were trimmed by 1 base and 6 bases, with 17 bases remaining between them. Germline CDR1 reads LNHNV; CDR2 reads YYDKDF (reference sequence). It was with a sample-barcoded 5' primer and a J-beta primer mix that a second PCR of about 6 to 12 cycles was run. MiXCR, run by TCRdb on the 5' RACE reads, gives a single entry per CDR3 protein. The table lists about 970,000 distinct CDR3 sequences, just over 50% of them singletons, with 20% to 25% in the top ten.

Input material: blood. This chain uses TRBV15 with TRBJ2-3; D gene uncertain. This TCR was recovered from a woman aged 55-69 years in good health. The DNA of the CDR3 is TGTGCCACCAGCAGAGGTCTGCCGCTGGGCAGCGATACGCAGTATTTT. Translated, it gives CATSRGLPLGSDTQYF.